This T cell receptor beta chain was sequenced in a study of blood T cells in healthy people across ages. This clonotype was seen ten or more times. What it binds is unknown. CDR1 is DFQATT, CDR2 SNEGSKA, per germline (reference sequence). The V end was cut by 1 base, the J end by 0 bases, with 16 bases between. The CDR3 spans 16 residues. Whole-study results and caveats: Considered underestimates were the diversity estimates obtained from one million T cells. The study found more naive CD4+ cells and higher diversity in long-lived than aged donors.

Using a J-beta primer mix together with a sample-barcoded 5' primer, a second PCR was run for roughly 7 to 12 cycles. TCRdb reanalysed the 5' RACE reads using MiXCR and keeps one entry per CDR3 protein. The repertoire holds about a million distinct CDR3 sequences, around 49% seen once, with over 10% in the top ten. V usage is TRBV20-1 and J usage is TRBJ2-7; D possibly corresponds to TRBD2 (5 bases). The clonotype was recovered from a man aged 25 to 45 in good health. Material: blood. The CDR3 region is CSARVPGGGLSYEQYF. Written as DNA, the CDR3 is TGCAGTGCTAGAGTGCCCGGTGGTGGACTCTCCTACGAGCAGTACTTC.